The TCR beta chain under discussion was sequenced for a study of cytomegalovirus exposure and HLA in healthy donors. Study findings and constraints: Testing in vitro showed a few CMV-associated chains specific for CMV antigens.

Generated by immunoSEQ multiplex PCR, the TCRdb table keeps only in-frame clones and is missing some. The sample records fewer than 350,000 clones, 85% to 90% being singletons. As concerns this clone: Its specificity is unknown.

The CDR3 is made up of 13 amino acids. V dropped 5 bases and J dropped 1 base, with 6 bases sitting between them. CDR1 MNHEY and CDR2 SMNVEV come from the germline V gene (reference sequence). This chain connects TRBV27 to TRBJ1-5; D uncertain. Input material: PBMCs. The receptor comes from a woman aged 18-35 years in good health and CMV-seronegative. The CDR3 DNA is TGTGCCAGCAGTCTCGAGAGCAATCAGCCCCAGCATTTT. Amino acid sequence: CASSLESNQPQHF.